Each of the 26 T cell receptor beta chains below was sequenced from the same sample in a study of naive and memory T cell subsets. The study, taken as a whole, reports: Naive repertoires, especially CD8, held a few larger clonotypes, possibly memory cells re-expressing CD45RA.

Both TRBC1 and TRBC2 were covered by a beta constant-region primer of two equimolar oligonucleotides. Ligated cDNA was amplified by four rounds of PCR with nested alpha and beta constant-region primers and SP2. TCRdb re-derived calls from the UMI-ligation and nested PCR reads in MiXCR, one entry per CDR3 protein. The profile covers under 150,000 distinct CDR3 sequences, with approximately 21% appearing a single time and about 0.63% taken by the ten largest. For these TCRs, the target antigens are not known. Sequencing was done on a sample of naive CD8+ T cells from blood. These receptors came from a human donor in good health.

This clonotype was seen a few times. CDR3 sequence: CASSSRLQGDNEQYF. The CDR3 nucleotides are TGTGCCAGCAGCTCTAGATTACAGGGGGACAACGAGCAGTACTTC. The V gene is TRBV11-3, the J gene TRBJ2-7, with 8 bases fitting TRBD1. The CDR3 is 15 residues long. The trim removed 4 bases at V and 5 bases at J, leaving 10 bases unmatched. The germline gives CDR1 SGHNT, CDR2 YENEEA.

The chain employs TRBV3-1 and TRBJ2-1; 11 bases align to TRBD2. The CDR3 is made up of 16 amino acids. CDR1 LGHDT and CDR2 YNNKEL come from the germline V gene (reference sequence). Trimming took 1 base from V and 3 from J; bases not matched to a gene: 2. The CDR3 DNA follows: TGTGCCAGCAGCCAAGTCGGACTAGCGGGCTACAATGAGCAGTTCTTC. Translating it yields CASSQVGLAGYNEQFF.

The chain employs TRBV27 and TRBJ1-1; 7 nucleotides align to TRBD1. Germline CDR1 reads MNHEY; CDR2 reads SMNVEV (reference sequence). This CDR3 contains 11 residues. Trimming removed 11 bases from V and 6 bases from J; junction bases left unmatched: 6. The CDR3 loop reads CASQGGSEAFF. The CDR3 DNA is TGTGCCTCTCAAGGGGGCTCTGAAGCTTTCTTT.

The J gene is TRBJ1-1, the V gene TRBV7-3; 8 bases fit TRBD1. V lost 6 bases, J lost 4 bases, and 4 bases stayed unmatched. This CDR3 comprises 13 residues. Germline V gene lookup returns CDR1 SGHTA and CDR2 FQGTGA. CDR3 sequence (DNA): TGTGCCAGCAGGACAGGGGCGGGCACTGAAGCTTTCTTT. This translates into CASRTGAGTEAFF.

The count of this clonotype is one. The chain has TRBV4-1 and TRBJ1-2; no firm D call. CDR3 length equals 15 residues. The germline V gene encodes CDR1 MGHRA and CDR2 YSYEKL. V was pared by 1 base and J by 3 bases, with 12 bases between. The CDR3 bases are TGCGCCAGCAGCCAAGCCGGGATTTCAGACTATGGCTACACCTTC. Protein product: CASSQAGISDYGYTF.

This clonotype has just a few counts. The rearrangement joins TRBV12-3 or TRBV12-4 to TRBJ2-4; D is possibly TRBD2 (6 bases). This CDR3 is built from 14 residues. Trimming took off 3 bases at V and 8 bases at J, with 14 bases between the two ends. The CDR3 loop is CASSFGGALDIQYF. As DNA, the CDR3 is TGTGCCAGCAGTTTCGGGGGAGCCTTAGACATTCAGTACTTC.

V and J are TRBV28 and TRBJ1-1; D gene ambiguous. V was cut by 6 bases and J by 7 bases, with 15 bases left in between. CDR1 and CDR2 (germline): MDHEN, SYDVKM. The CDR3 has 13 residues. CDR3 bases: TGTGCCAGCAGCCTCAGGTCAGAGAATGAAGCTTTCTTT. As protein: CASSLRSENEAFF.

This clonotype was observed a handful of times. This rearrangement joins TRBV7-6 to TRBJ2-2, with TRBD2 matching over 11 bases. This CDR3 has 17 residues. The germline CDR1 and CDR2 sequences are SGHVS and FNYEAQ. Unmatched junction bases numbered 1, after V lost 1 base and J lost 0 bases. In DNA, the CDR3 is TGTGCCAGCAGCTTAGGACTAGCGGGACCGAACACCGGGGAGCTGTTTTTT. This gives the protein CASSLGLAGPNTGELFF. The full variable domain, its missing parts supplied by reference TRBV7-6 and TRBJ2-2, is GAGVSQSPRYKVTKRGQDVALRCDPISGHVSLYWYRQALGQGPEFLTYFNYEAQQDKSGLPNDRFSAERPEGSISTLTIQRTEQRDSAMYRCASSLGLAGPNTGELFFGEGSRLTVL.

This clonotype came up a few times. This chain joins TRBV4-3 and TRBJ2-7; no reliable D call. V lost 0 bases and J lost 3, with 12 bases in between. CDR1 and CDR2 (germline): LGHNA, YSLEER. CDR3 length equals 15 residues. The CDR3 coding sequence is TGCGCCAGCAGCCAAGAAGTCGAACAGAACTACGAGCAGTACTTC. Amino acid sequence: CASSQEVEQNYEQYF.

The chain carries TRBV27 and TRBJ2-1; 14 bases are shared with TRBD2. V was clipped by 5 bases and J by 7 bases; unmatched bases: 4. CDR3 length equals 15 residues. Germline V lookup: CDR1 MNHEY, CDR2 SMNVEV (reference sequence). CDR3 residues: CASSAGTSGRNEQFF. The CDR3 DNA follows: TGTGCCAGCAGTGCCGGGACTAGCGGGAGAAATGAGCAGTTCTTC.

This clonotype was recorded a few times. The CDR3 sequence: CASSFGGGYEQFF. For the CDR3, the DNA is TGTGCCAGCTCGTTCGGGGGGGGATATGAGCAGTTCTTC. The chain carries TRBV27 and TRBJ2-1, with 8 bases matching TRBD2. The length of the CDR3 is 13 residues. Losses at the gene ends were 8 bases for V and 8 bases for J; bases not matched to a gene: 8. Germline-derived CDR1 and CDR2 are MNHEY and SMNVEV (reference sequence).

A few counts support this clonotype. The genes are TRBV2 and TRBJ2-1; D might be TRBD2 (6 bases). Germline V lookup: CDR1 SNHLY, CDR2 FYNNEI. Deletions cut 1 base from V and 4 bases from J, with 17 bases between. The CDR3 loop spans 17 amino acids. As DNA, the CDR3 is TGTGCCAGCAGTGAAGGACTAGTGGGATGGGGGTACAATGAGCAGTTCTTC. It specifies CASSEGLVGWGYNEQFF.

This clonotype has only a few counts. This sequence joins TRBV6-5 and TRBJ2-5; a weak D match, TRBD2 (5 bases). Germline V CDR1 and CDR2: MNHEY, SVGAGI. The CDR3 spans 13 residues. V was shortened by 2 bases and J by 5 bases, with 9 bases between the two germline ends. CDR3 residues: CASSYTGYETQYF. In DNA form, the CDR3 reads TGTGCCAGCAGTTACACGGGATATGAGACCCAGTACTTC.

The chain employs TRBV5-1 and TRBJ2-5, with no clear D. In germline, CDR1 is SGHRS, CDR2 YFSETQ. Trimming left V 0 bases short and J 2 bases short, with 11 bases between. This CDR3 has 15 residues. The CDR3 bases are TGCGCCAGCAGCTTGGTCCAGTTCCCGCAAGAGACCCAGTACTTC. Its protein is CASSLVQFPQETQYF. Combining the CDR3 with reference TRBV5-1 and TRBJ2-5 gives the whole variable domain KAGVTQTPRYLIKTRGQQVTLSCSPISGHRSVSWYQQTPGQGLQFLFEYFSETQRNKGNFPGRFSGRQFSNSRSEMNVSTLELGDSALYLCASSLVQFPQETQYFGPGTRLLVL.

This chain connects TRBV24-1 to TRBJ2-5; D not resolved. This CDR3 has 15 amino acids. V was pared by 4 bases and J by 4 bases, with 15 bases between. CDR1 is KGHDR, CDR2 SFDVKD, per germline. This CDR3 reads CATSDSLKSPETQYF. CDR3 coding DNA: TGTGCCACCAGTGACTCGCTAAAGAGCCCAGAGACCCAGTACTTC.

CDR3 bases: TGTGCCAGCAGCACCCGGGACCCTCAGCCCCAGTATTTT. Its translation: CASSTRDPQPQYF. The J gene is TRBJ1-5, the V gene TRBV28; D possibly uses TRBD1 or TRBD2 (5 bases each). With the DNA end fitting TRBJ2-3 better, the J assignment may be wrong. The CDR3 runs 13 residues. Germline CDR1 and CDR2: MDHEN and SYDVKM.

In DNA, the CDR3 is TGTGCCAGCAGTTTAAGGTTCCAGCTACCCACTGAAGCTTTCTTT. Protein product: CASSLRFQLPTEAFF. V and J are TRBV27 and TRBJ1-1; no reliable D call. Germline V gene sequence: CDR1 MNHEY, CDR2 SMNVEV (reference sequence). The CDR3 runs 15 residues. Between the trimmed V and J ends, which lost 2 bases and 4 bases, there was a span of 14 bases.

V and J are TRBV20-1 and TRBJ1-1; D is possibly TRBD1 (6 bases). Trimming shortened V by 5 bases and J by 0 bases, and 13 bases separated the two germline ends. Looked up from germline, CDR1 is DFQATT and CDR2 is SNEGSKA (reference sequence). The CDR3 covers 14 residues. CDR3 region: CSAEGEGMNTEAFF. The CDR3 DNA sequence: TGCAGTGCTGAGGGGGAGGGGATGAACACTGAAGCTTTCTTT.

This clonotype was detected a few times. This chain joins TRBV29-1 and TRBJ2-1, with D unclear. The germline gives CDR1 SQVTM, CDR2 ANQGSEA. This CDR3 spans 15 amino acids. Deletions cut 0 bases from V and 8 bases from J, with 17 bases between. CDR3 sequence reads: CSVEDAALPIDEQFF. The CDR3 DNA is TGCAGCGTTGAAGACGCGGCCCTTCCAATCGATGAGCAGTTCTTC.

The sample holds a few counts of this clonotype. This chain connects TRBV12-3 or TRBV12-4 to TRBJ1-1, with D uncertain. V shed 6 bases and J shed 1 base, with 9 bases lying between them. The CDR3 runs to 13 residues. DNA for the CDR3: TGTGCCAGCAGGGAGGCTAAGAACACTGAAGCTTTCTTT. Translated: CASREAKNTEAFF.

This chain uses TRBV28 with TRBJ2-3, with D possibly TRBD2 on 5 matching bases. Trimming shortened V by 2 bases and J by 5 bases, and 14 bases separated the two germline ends. The CDR3 loop spans 15 amino acids. Germline V gene data show CDR1 as MDHEN and CDR2 as SYDVKM. CDR3 coding DNA: TGTGCCAGCAGTTTAAGGACTTCCCCGGGAGATACGCAGTATTTT. This codes for CASSLRTSPGDTQYF.

The chain employs TRBV6-2 or TRBV6-3 and TRBJ2-7; D tentatively reads TRBD1 or TRBD2 (5 bases each). Germline loops: CDR1 MNHEY, CDR2 SVGEGT. V lost 11 bases, J lost 2 bases, and 13 bases lay in between. The CDR3 runs to 12 residues. This chain's CDR3 is CAPRDAPYEQYF. CDR3 nucleotides: TGTGCCCCCCGGGACGCACCCTACGAGCAGTACTTC.

This clonotype was seen only once. V and J are TRBV19 and TRBJ1-5, with D perhaps matching TRBD1 (5 bases). The CDR3 contains 14 residues. Germline CDR1 and CDR2: LNHDA and SQIVND (reference sequence). The ends were cut back, 4 bases at V and 3 bases at J, with 10 bases in the middle. The CDR3 sequence: CASSTRQTNQPQHF. CDR3 coding DNA: TGTGCCAGTAGTACGCGACAGACCAATCAGCCCCAGCATTTT.

This clonotype came up a few times. The chain is built from TRBV29-1 and TRBJ2-7, with a tentative D call TRBD1 (6 bases). V was clipped by 2 bases and J by 6 bases, with 11 bases between them. The CDR3 extends over 12 amino acids. Germline V lookup: CDR1 SQVTM, CDR2 ANQGSEA. The CDR3 sequence: CSVETRGPEQYF. The DNA of the CDR3 is TGCAGCGTTGAAACCAGGGGTCCCGAGCAGTACTTC.

A few counts support this clonotype. The chain has TRBV7-9 and TRBJ2-7; D is possibly TRBD2 (6 bases). V gave up 5 bases and J gave up 7 bases, with 21 bases separating them. The CDR3 has 15 residues. Germline V lookup: CDR1 SEHNR, CDR2 FQNEAQ (reference sequence). The CDR3 DNA sequence: TGTGCCAGCAGCAACCCACTAGCCCAACCCGGGGAGCAGTACTTC. Translation gives CASSNPLAQPGEQYF. Full variable domain (rest looked up from reference TRBV7-9 and TRBJ2-7): DTGVSQNPRHKITKRGQNVTFRCDPISEHNRLYWYRQTLGQGPEFLTYFQNEAQLEKSRLLSDRFSAERPKGSFSTLEIQRTEQGDSAMYLCASSNPLAQPGEQYFGPGTRLTVT.

This chain uses TRBV27 with TRBJ2-3, with D tentatively TRBD2 (5 bases). The ends were cut back, 3 bases at V and 1 base at J, with 8 bases in the middle. The CDR3 is 14 amino acids. Per the germline V gene, CDR1 is MNHEY and CDR2 is SMNVEV (reference sequence). DNA of the CDR3: TGTGCCAGCAGTTTCGTGGGAGGCACAGATACGCAGTATTTT. Amino acids: CASSFVGGTDTQYF.